The T cell receptor (beta chain) described here comes from a study of graft-versus-host responses after intestinal transplantation. Study-wide results and limits: Allografts of patients with graft-donor T cell macrochimerism showed high graft-versus-host to host-versus-graft clone ratios.

Per the germline V gene, CDR1 is SGHVS and CDR2 is FQNEAQ. With 1 base removed from V and 8 bases from J, the gap between germline ends came to 6 bases. The CDR3 length is 12 residues. Clones were sequenced by immunoSEQ multiplex PCR, and TCRdb holds only the in-frame ones, with some missing. The sample lists 90,000 to 120,000 clones, roughly 86% occurring once. Concerning this clone: Its antigen is unidentified.

This clonotype was obtained from a human donor who was the organ donor for an intestinal transplant. The source was unstimulated CD4+ T cells sorted from spleen or lymph node cells, collected before transplant. The chain couples TRBV7-8 to TRBJ2-1; D is unclear. CDR3 protein: CASSLEFYEQFF. Written as DNA, the CDR3 is TGTGCCAGCAGCTTAGAGTTTTATGAGCAGTTCTTC.